These 24 T cell receptor beta chains came from one sample sequenced in a study of T cells in Graves' hyperthyroidism and ophthalmopathy. Researchers amplified the TCR beta CDR3 regions from RNA transcripts. When the TCR CDR3 underwent first-round RT-PCR, the HTBI primer set was used. Via MiXCR, TCRdb re-called the multiplex PCR reads, giving one row per CDR3 protein. The table records about 560,000 distinct CDR3 sequences, 15% to 17% of them present only once. Sequencing used blood. The source is a woman aged 25 to 39 with Graves' hyperthyroidism.

As to this clonotype: A much larger clonotype is one base distant, so this may be a read error. The rearrangement joins TRBV30 to TRBJ2-1; D is uncertain. Germline V gene lookup returns CDR1 GTSNPN and CDR2 SVGIG (reference sequence). V lost 5 bases to trimming and J lost 4 bases, with 12 bases between them. The CDR3 spans 13 residues. The CDR3 loop reads CAWGPIQYNEQFF. CDR3 nucleotide sequence: TGTGCCTGGGGCCCCATCCAGTACAATGAGCAGTTCTTC.

This clonotype occurred many times. This chain uses TRBV20-1 with TRBJ2-7, with a possible D match to TRBD2 (6 bases). The germline V gene encodes CDR1 DFQATT and CDR2 SNEGSKA (reference sequence). The CDR3 is 14 residues long. Trimming removed 0 bases at V and 3 bases at J, with 12 bases between. The CDR3 reads CSARDWREVYEQYF. CDR3 nucleotides: TGCAGTGCTAGAGATTGGAGGGAGGTCTACGAGCAGTACTTC.

The chain joins TRBV28 to TRBJ2-7; a weak D match, TRBD1 (5 bases). The CDR3 consists of 15 residues. V was shortened by 5 bases and J by 1 base, with 15 bases between the two germline ends. CDR1 is MDHEN, CDR2 SYDVKM, per germline. Here the CDR3 DNA reads TGTGCCAGCAGTCGACGGACACTCTGGTCCTACGAGCAGTACTTC. Protein product: CASSRRTLWSYEQYF.

This clonotype has ten or more counts. The chain employs TRBV20-1 and TRBJ1-5; 9 nucleotides line up with TRBD1. Germline V gives CDR1 DFQATT, CDR2 SNEGSKA (reference sequence). This CDR3 has 14 amino acids. Trimming cost V 6 bases and J 8 bases; bases outside gene matches: 11. The CDR3 sequence: CSASGQGQSKPQHF. The CDR3 DNA reads as TGCAGTGCGTCCGGACAGGGGCAAAGTAAGCCCCAGCATTTT.

This sequence joins TRBV12-3 or TRBV12-4 and TRBJ1-5, with 8 bases aligning to TRBD1. V shed 6 bases and J 3 bases; nucleotides not matched to a gene: 4. The CDR3 has 14 amino acids. The CDR3 coding sequence is TGTGCCAGCAGGGGACAGGCCCACAATCAGCCCCAGCATTTT. Translated, it gives CASRGQAHNQPQHF.

This clonotype has ten or more counts. This sequence joins TRBV10-2 and TRBJ2-2, with TRBD2 identical over 8 bases. With V trimmed by 2 bases and J by 12 bases, 8 bases remained unmatched. The CDR3 spans 14 residues. From germline, CDR1 is WSHSY and CDR2 SAAADI. The CDR3 sequence is CASSERLAGAKLFF. The DNA for the CDR3 is TGCGCCAGCAGTGAGAGGCTAGCGGGCGCAAAGCTGTTTTTT.

Of note for this clonotype: A read error is possible here, since a much larger clone lies one base away. The chain carries TRBV12-3 or TRBV12-4 and TRBJ2-2, with D uncertain. The V and J ends lost 6 bases and 6 bases respectively, with 20 bases between them. The CDR3 spans 16 residues. The CDR3 region has the DNA TGTGCCAGCAGCGGACGACTTCCCGCAGGCCCCGGGGAGCTGTTTTTT. Translation: CASSGRLPAGPGELFF.

The chain couples TRBV10-1 to TRBJ2-3; 7 nucleotides align to TRBD2. The CDR3 extends over 14 amino acids. V gave up 6 bases and J gave up 2 bases; unmatched junction bases: 5. The germline V gene encodes CDR1 WNHNN and CDR2 SYGVQD (reference sequence). CDR3 loop: CASRSAGDTDTQYF. The DNA of the CDR3 is TGCGCCAGCAGATCGGCGGGGGACACAGATACGCAGTATTTT.

This chain links TRBV4-1 with TRBJ1-2; D possibly corresponds to TRBD1 (5 bases). Between the trimmed V and J ends, which lost 4 bases and 7 bases, there was a span of 19 bases. Looked up from germline, CDR1 is MGHRA and CDR2 is YSYEKL. The CDR3 has 15 residues. In DNA form, the CDR3 reads TGCGCCAGCAGCCCTTTGGGACTTCCTCATGGTGGCTACACCTTC. Protein sequence: CASSPLGLPHGGYTF.

This clonotype was detected ten times or more. The chain links TRBV4-1 to TRBJ1-1; TRBD1 agrees at 8 bases. Per the germline V gene, CDR1 is MGHRA and CDR2 is YSYEKL. The CDR3 consists of 18 residues. With V trimmed by 10 bases and J by 0 bases, 19 bases remained unmatched. CDR3 residues: CATTHGDRRGWMNTEAFF. The CDR3 bases are TGCGCCACCACCCACGGGGACAGGAGGGGATGGATGAACACTGAAGCTTTCTTT.

This clonotype occurred a few times. This chain uses TRBV7-9 with TRBJ2-7; D is perhaps TRBD1 (7 bases). The germline V gene encodes CDR1 SEHNR and CDR2 FQNEAQ (reference sequence). V lost 5 bases to trimming and J lost 7 bases, with 15 bases between them. The CDR3 spans 13 residues. The CDR3 spells CASSSTAGGEQYF. As DNA, the CDR3 is TGTGCCAGCAGCAGTACAGCAGGGGGGGAGCAGTACTTC.

This clonotype was detected many times. V gene TRBV27 combines with J gene TRBJ2-3; 12 bases are a match to TRBD2. Trimming took 4 bases from V and 0 from J; bases not matched to a gene: 5. Germline V CDR1 and CDR2: MNHEY, SMNVEV (reference sequence). The length of the CDR3 is 17 residues. CDR3 DNA sequence: TGTGCCAGCAGTTCCCTAGGACTAGCGGGAAGCACAGATACGCAGTATTTT. The encoded protein is CASSSLGLAGSTDTQYF.

The gene calls are TRBV28 and TRBJ2-2, with 7 bases lining up with TRBD2. Germline CDR1 MDHEN, CDR2 SYDVKM. CDR3 size: 16 residues. The junction had 11 bases not matched to a gene; V was cut back by 2 bases and J by 8 bases. The DNA of the CDR3 is TGTGCCAGCAGTTTACCCTCTCGGGGAGGGTTGGGGGAGCTGTTTTTT. It is translated as CASSLPSRGGLGELFF.

This clonotype was found a few times. The V gene is TRBV11-2, the J gene TRBJ2-2; D is undetermined. The V and J ends lost 1 base and 7 bases respectively, with 7 bases between them. Germline values: CDR1 SGHAT, CDR2 FQNNGV. The CDR3 spans 13 residues. For the CDR3, the DNA is TGTGCCAGCAGCTTAGGTAGTAGCGGGGAGCTGTTTTTT. Amino acid sequence: CASSLGSSGELFF.

This clonotype came up many times. V and J are TRBV3-1 and TRBJ2-1; 7 nucleotides match TRBD1. Per the germline V gene, CDR1 is LGHDT and CDR2 is YNNKEL (reference sequence). Trimming removed 1 base from V and 9 bases from J; junction bases left unmatched: 9. This CDR3 comprises 15 residues. In nucleotides, the CDR3 is TGTGCCAGCAGCCAAGGGGCTCACAGGGGCCCTGAGCAGTTCTTC. This gives the protein CASSQGAHRGPEQFF.

This clonotype was picked up a small number of times. This chain links TRBV4-1 with TRBJ1-3; 8 bases align to TRBD1. Germline assignment: CDR1 MGHRA and CDR2 YSYEKL. J was trimmed by 2 bases and V by 2 bases; bases with no gene match: 5. CDR3 size: 16 residues. CDR3 nucleotides: TGCGCCAGCAGCCAAACCGACAGGGGTGCTGGAAACACCATATATTTT. Translation: CASSQTDRGAGNTIYF.

This clonotype was counted at least ten times. The chain carries TRBV18 and TRBJ2-3, with 7 nucleotides matching TRBD2. This CDR3 has 14 amino acids. The V and J ends lost 3 bases and 5 bases, in that order; junction bases with no gene match: 5. The germline V gene has CDR1 KGHSH and CDR2 LQKENI. CDR3: CASSPGPSGDTQYF. The CDR3, as DNA: TGTGCCAGCTCACCCGGTCCTAGCGGAGATACGCAGTATTTT.

This rearrangement joins TRBV19 to TRBJ2-2; TRBD1 aligns across 7 bases. The CDR3 loop spans 18 amino acids. The ends lost 0 bases at V and 0 bases at J; junction bases unmatched: 7. Germline assignment: CDR1 LNHDA and CDR2 SQIVND (reference sequence). CDR3 residues: CASSIDIPGQPNTGELFF. Here the CDR3 DNA reads TGTGCCAGTAGTATAGATATACCGGGACAGCCGAACACCGGGGAGCTGTTTTTT.

For this clonotype: A read error may explain this, as a much larger clone is one base away. The rearrangement joins TRBV12-5 to TRBJ2-2; tentative D call: TRBD1 (6 bases). Germline CDR1 and CDR2: LGHNT and FRNRAP. This CDR3 spans 17 amino acids. V lost 7 bases to trimming and J lost 6 bases, with 24 bases between them. CDR3 coding DNA: TGTGCTAGTGCCAACCCGGGACAAAAGGGATTTGCCGGGGAGCTGTTTTTT. Amino acid sequence: CASANPGQKGFAGELFF.

This clonotype was detected ten times or more. The rearrangement joins TRBV5-6 to TRBJ2-7; D gene unclear. CDR1 is SGHDT, CDR2 YYEEEE, per germline. There are 15 residues in the CDR3. V gave up 2 bases and J gave up 0 bases, with 12 bases separating them. CDR3 residues: CASSFWTDVSYEQYF. DNA for the CDR3: TGTGCCAGCAGCTTCTGGACCGATGTCTCCTACGAGCAGTACTTC.

V gene TRBV7-2 combines with J gene TRBJ1-4; the match to TRBD1 covers 8 bases. The V and J ends lost 4 bases and 8 bases, in that order; junction bases with no gene match: 9. The germline V gene encodes CDR1 SGHTA and CDR2 FQGNSA. This CDR3 spans 15 amino acids. The CDR3 DNA reads TGTGCCAGCAGCTCGGCGGCAGGGGGCTTCGAAAAACTGTTTTTT. Translating it yields CASSSAAGGFEKLFF.

There are a few counts of this clonotype. This chain uses TRBV28 with TRBJ1-1; D is ambiguous. This CDR3 contains 13 residues. CDR1 and CDR2 from the germline V gene are MDHEN and SYDVKM. V shed 2 bases and J shed 11 bases, with 15 bases lying between them. CDR3 sequence: CASSLDPGSSAFF. CDR3 nucleotides: TGTGCCAGCAGTTTAGACCCTGGCTCGAGTGCTTTCTTT.

This clonotype occurred many times. This chain connects TRBV18 to TRBJ2-7, with D perhaps TRBD1 (5 bases). Germline values: CDR1 KGHSH, CDR2 LQKENI. With 1 base removed from V and 5 bases from J, the gap between germline ends came to 12 bases. This CDR3 spans 14 amino acids. The CDR3 here is CASSPRGRDNEQYF. The CDR3 region has the DNA TGTGCCAGCTCACCACGCGGCAGGGATAACGAGCAGTACTTC.

A few counts support this clonotype. The chain joins TRBV19 to TRBJ1-3, with 8 bases lining up with TRBD1. Germline CDR1 reads LNHDA; CDR2 reads SQIVND (reference sequence). The J segment lost 0 bases and the V segment lost 8 bases, leaving 9 bases of the junction unmatched. The CDR3 has 16 amino acids. The CDR3 sequence is CASQPPGQDSGNTIYF. The DNA for the CDR3 is TGTGCCAGTCAACCGCCGGGACAGGACTCTGGAAACACCATATATTTT.